The text below deals with one T cell receptor (beta chain). Profiled with immunoSEQ multiplex PCR; TCRdb holds only in-frame clones, not every one. The table records approximately 250,000 clones, roughly 85% of them present only once. The sample belongs to a study of blood T cell repertoires in COVID-19. Study information: Samples taken during acute and convalescent COVID-19 were collected in the United States, Italy and Spain.

Living in 24 US areas, the participants were between about 18 and 95 years of age. Germline loops: CDR1 SGHTA, CDR2 FQGNSA. Trimming left V 5 bases short and J 3 bases short, with 16 bases between. The CDR3 covers 16 residues. The chain uses TRBV7-2 and TRBJ1-4; no firm D call. The TCR was taken from a woman between 45 and 65 years old with acute COVID-19. Source material: PBMCs or T cells enriched from blood (not recorded which). The CDR3 DNA sequence: TGTGCCAGCAGCATTCAGATACCTCCCTCTAATGAAAAACTGTTTTTT. Its translation: CASSIQIPPSNEKLFF. Combining the CDR3 with reference TRBV7-2 and TRBJ1-4 gives the whole variable domain GAGVSQSPSNKVTEKGKDVELRCDPISGHTALYWYRQSLGQGLEFLIYFQGNSAPDKSGLPSDRFSAERTGGSVSTLTIQRTQQEDSAVYLCASSIQIPPSNEKLFFGSGTQLSVL.